A single sample is the source of the 23 T cell receptor beta chains below, sequenced in a study of identical twins. TCRdb re-called the 5' RACE reads with MiXCR, one entry per CDR3 protein. The profile shows 1.5 million to 2 million distinct CDR3 sequences, about 32% of them singletons. Sample: cord blood. The source is a newborn girl in good health.

This clonotype was counted between two and nine times. V and J are TRBV10-3 and TRBJ2-3; D might be TRBD1 or TRBD2, each matching 5 bases. The CDR3 spans 16 residues. The ends were cut back, 0 bases at V and 2 bases at J, with 12 bases in the middle. From germline, CDR1 is ENHRY and CDR2 SYGVKD. The CDR3 spells CAISESGDRPTDTQYF. The CDR3 region has the DNA TGTGCCATCAGTGAGTCCGGGGACCGACCCACAGATACGCAGTATTTT.

The chain combines TRBV20-1 with TRBJ2-3; TRBD2 aligns across 7 bases. Germline loops: CDR1 DFQATT, CDR2 SNEGSKA (reference sequence). CDR3 length equals 15 residues. The V and J ends lost 5 bases and 0 bases, in that order; junction bases with no gene match: 8. Here the CDR3 DNA reads TGCAGTGCTTCTTCCCGGCGGGGGAGCACAGATACGCAGTATTTT. Residues: CSASSRRGSTDTQYF.

The rearrangement links TRBV24-1 to TRBJ1-1; no clear D. CDR1 is KGHDR, CDR2 SFDVKD, per germline. The V end was cut by 0 bases, the J end by 0 bases, with 19 bases between. CDR3 length: 19 amino acids. This CDR3 is CATSDLSHRGPLMNTEAFF. CDR3 bases: TGTGCCACCAGTGATTTGTCGCACCGCGGACCCTTAATGAACACTGAAGCTTTCTTT.

A single count supports this clonotype. The chain employs TRBV3-1 and TRBJ2-1; the D is unclear. V lost 1 base to trimming and J lost 11 bases, with 15 bases between them. Germline CDR1 and CDR2: LGHDT and YNNKEL (reference sequence). This CDR3 region has 14 residues. The DNA of the CDR3 is TGTGCCAGCAGCCAAGTCCTCGTGGGGAATAAGCAGTTCTTC. Amino acid sequence: CASSQVLVGNKQFF.

The CDR3 DNA reads TGTGCCAGCAGCACGACTAGCGGCCACACCGGGGAGCTGTTTTTT. Its translation is CASSTTSGHTGELFF. The chain recombines TRBV7-2 with TRBJ2-2, with 9 bases matching TRBD2. Germline loops: CDR1 SGHTA, CDR2 FQGNSA. V gave up 5 bases and J gave up 3 bases; unmatched junction bases: 4. The CDR3 contains 15 residues.

This clonotype was picked up a small number of times. The chain uses TRBV7-2 and TRBJ2-3, with 11 bases lining up with TRBD2. CDR3 length: 16 residues. The germline V gene has CDR1 SGHTA and CDR2 FQGNSA. Trimming cost V 5 bases and J 6 bases; bases outside gene matches: 10. The CDR3 loop is CASSTRTSGFPDTQYF. The CDR3 DNA follows: TGTGCCAGCAGCACGAGGACTAGCGGGTTCCCGGATACGCAGTATTTT.

This clonotype was counted only a few times. This rearrangement joins TRBV6-6 to TRBJ2-3; D remains ambiguous. Germline-derived CDR1 and CDR2 are MNHNY and SVGAGI (reference sequence). Trimming removed 2 bases at V and 6 bases at J, with 9 bases between. CDR3 size: 13 residues. The CDR3 is CASSYPIGDTQYF. As DNA, the CDR3 is TGTGCCAGCAGTTACCCCATTGGGGATACGCAGTATTTT.

This clonotype has just a few counts. This may arise from a read error, as a much more abundant clone is one base away. The V gene is TRBV10-3, the J gene TRBJ2-3; perhaps TRBD2 as D (6 bases). The CDR3 loop spans 13 amino acids. The ends were cut back, 4 bases at V and 2 bases at J, with 7 bases in the middle. Germline CDR1 is ENHRY and CDR2 is SYGVKD. As DNA, the CDR3 is TGTGCCATCAGTGGGGACTTCACAGATACGCAGTATTTT. This encodes CAISGDFTDTQYF.

CDR3 residues: CASSPGSVYGYTF. The CDR3 region has the DNA TGTGCCAGCAGTCCAGGGTCCGTCTATGGCTACACCTTC. The genes are TRBV12-3 or TRBV12-4 and TRBJ1-2; tentative D call: TRBD1 (5 bases). CDR3 size: 13 residues. Trimming shortened V by 5 bases and J by 4 bases, and 11 bases separated the two germline ends.

This chain connects TRBV5-1 to TRBJ2-1, with D unclear. Germline V gene lookup returns CDR1 SGHRS and CDR2 YFSETQ. Trimming took off 5 bases at V and 0 bases at J, with 6 bases between the two ends. This CDR3 contains 13 residues. DNA for the CDR3: TGCGCCAGCAGACGACCCTCCTACAATGAGCAGTTCTTC. It is translated as CASRRPSYNEQFF. The full variable domain, its missing parts supplied by reference TRBV5-1 and TRBJ2-1, is KAGVTQTPRYLIKTRGQQVTLSCSPISGHRSVSWYQQTPGQGLQFLFEYFSETQRNKGNFPGRFSGRQFSNSRSEMNVSTLELGDSALYLCASRRPSYNEQFFGPGTRLTVL.

The J gene is TRBJ2-5, the V gene TRBV2; no clear D. Germline CDR1 SNHLY, CDR2 FYNNEI. CDR3 length equals 13 residues. Trimming took 0 bases from V and 3 from J, leaving 5 bases between them. CDR3 protein: CASSEAWEETQYF. In DNA, the CDR3 is TGTGCCAGCAGTGAAGCGTGGGAAGAGACCCAGTACTTC.

The V call is TRBV20-1, the J call TRBJ2-3; 7 bases are shared with TRBD1. In germline, CDR1 is DFQATT, CDR2 SNEGSKA (reference sequence). The V and J ends lost 3 bases and 0 bases, in that order; junction bases with no gene match: 6. The CDR3 spans 15 residues. CDR3 sequence (DNA): TGCAGTGCTAGTAACAGGGGCCTTAGCACAGATACGCAGTATTTT. As protein: CSASNRGLSTDTQYF.

The J gene is TRBJ2-3, the V gene TRBV5-1, with D uncertain. The CDR3 spans 14 residues. V dropped 4 bases and J dropped 6 bases, with 15 bases sitting between them. Germline V gene data show CDR1 as SGHRS and CDR2 as YFSETQ. The DNA of the CDR3 is TGCGCCAGCAGCCGGCTGCTACCGAGGGATACGCAGTATTTT. Protein product: CASSRLLPRDTQYF.

The rearrangement joins TRBV28 to TRBJ1-1; D might be TRBD1 (6 bases). This CDR3 contains 14 residues. The germline V and J ends were trimmed by 6 bases and 0 bases, with 11 bases remaining between them. Germline-derived CDR1 and CDR2 are MDHEN and SYDVKM. CDR3 DNA: TGTGCCAGCAGCGGGGGCAGCATGAACACTGAAGCTTTCTTT. Its translation is CASSGGSMNTEAFF.

This clonotype was observed a handful of times. CDR3 protein: CASSLSQGSEKLFF. CDR3 nucleotide sequence: TGTGCCAGCAGCTTATCACAGGGAAGTGAAAAACTGTTTTTT. This chain joins TRBV7-9 and TRBJ1-4, with D maybe TRBD1 (6 bases). CDR3 length: 14 residues. V lost 2 bases, J lost 7 bases, and 11 bases lay in between. Germline CDR1 and CDR2: SEHNR and FQNEAQ (reference sequence).

The table lists this clonotype with a few counts. V and J are TRBV2 and TRBJ1-5, with a tentative D call TRBD1 (6 bases). Germline CDR1 is SNHLY and CDR2 is FYNNEI. The length of the CDR3 is 14 residues. Trimming pared 6 bases from V and 5 bases from J, leaving 14 bases between. CDR3 residues: CASRAGAGYQPQHF. For the CDR3, the DNA is TGTGCCAGCAGAGCAGGGGCAGGGTATCAGCCCCAGCATTTT.

This clonotype was found once. V gene TRBV6-5 combines with J gene TRBJ1-3; no definite D call. This CDR3 is 14 amino acids long. The V end was cut by 6 bases, the J end by 9 bases, with 18 bases between. Per the germline V gene, CDR1 is MNHEY and CDR2 is SVGAGI. CDR3 nucleotide sequence: TGTGCCAGCAGACGGACGCGGACCTCCAGCACCATATATTTT. It yields the protein CASRRTRTSSTIYF.

Points on this clonotype: This could be a read error, since a much larger clone is one nucleotide away. The CDR3 DNA reads as TGCAGCGTTGTAGGTTTGGGCACCTACGAGCAGTACGTC. Translation: CSVVGLGTYEQYV. The genes are TRBV29-1 and TRBJ2-1; D ambiguous. The J call is doubtful: the DNA matches TRBJ2-7 better. Germline CDR1 is SQVTM and CDR2 is ANQGSEA. The CDR3 totals 13 residues.

The chain combines TRBV5-1 with TRBJ2-7, with D tentatively TRBD2 (6 bases). CDR1 is SGHRS and CDR2 is YFSETQ in the germline V gene. Trimming left V 4 bases short and J 2 bases short, with 10 bases between. The CDR3 consists of 13 residues. The CDR3 reads CASSLREPYEQYF. The CDR3 coding sequence is TGCGCCAGCAGCCTCCGGGAGCCCTACGAGCAGTACTTC.

This clonotype was counted at least ten times. This chain connects TRBV5-1 to TRBJ2-7; D remains unclear. The CDR3 sequence is 12 residues long. The germline V gene has CDR1 SGHRS and CDR2 YFSETQ. Trimming cost V 4 bases and J 0 bases, with 5 bases left between them. The CDR3 sequence is CASSDHSYEQYF. The CDR3 DNA follows: TGCGCCAGCAGCGACCACTCCTACGAGCAGTACTTC.

The V call is TRBV20-1, the J call TRBJ1-1; TRBD1 aligns across 8 bases. CDR1 is DFQATT and CDR2 is SNEGSKA in the germline V gene (reference sequence). The CDR3 extends over 16 amino acids. Germline trimming cut 1 base from V and 4 bases from J; bases unmatched to any gene: 11. Here the CDR3 DNA reads TGCAGTGCTAGAGTAGGGGACAGGAGTGGGCTCACTGAAGCTTTCTTT. Its protein product is CSARVGDRSGLTEAFF.

This clonotype was seen only a few times. V and J are TRBV25-1 and TRBJ1-1, with unresolved D. The V and J ends lost 6 bases and 0 bases respectively, with 8 bases between them. Germline V gene sequence: CDR1 MGHDK, CDR2 SYGVNS. CDR3 length equals 13 residues. The CDR3, as DNA: TGTGCCAGCAGGCCGGCCATGAACACTGAAGCTTTCTTT. Translation gives CASRPAMNTEAFF.

The chain combines TRBV12-3 or TRBV12-4 with TRBJ2-1; possible D gene TRBD2, 6 bases. The J call may be faulty, since TRBJ2-7 better matches the DNA end. The CDR3 extends over 16 amino acids. For the CDR3, the DNA is TGTGCCAGCAGTTTTAATCAGTTGCGGGGCGGGGATGAGCAGTACTTC. Its translation: CASSFNQLRGGDEQYF.